This entry describes one T cell receptor beta chain. Its cognate antigen is unknown. This entry belongs to a study of T cell repertoires in cytomegalovirus infection. Turning to the study itself: Signatures in public TCR beta sequences pointed to both CMV infection and matching HLA type. Overall study findings and caveats: Based on cumulative public TCR beta family frequency, carriers of CMV plus the relevant HLA were identified. The study found HLA-C-restricted CMV-specific TCR beta clonotypes dominating the ex vivo response.

Germline values: CDR1 SGHAT, CDR2 FQNNGV. The V end was cut by 10 bases, the J end by 0 bases, with 18 bases between. CDR3 size: 15 residues. TCRdb called the reads again in MiXCR, with one record for every CDR3 protein. The data show some 100,000 distinct CDR3 sequences, 23% seen once. This rearrangement joins TRBV11-2 to TRBJ1-1; perhaps TRBD1 as D (5 bases). The specimen sequenced was CD8+ T cells from PBMCs. The origin of this receptor is a human donor in good health (CMV status not recorded). Some clones in this sample may be carry-over from other donors' samples. The CDR3 is CATRLPRGVNTEAFF. CDR3 nucleotides: TGTGCCACCAGACTCCCCCGGGGGGTGAACACTGAAGCTTTCTTT.